This TCR beta chain stems from a study of monozygotic twins with inflammatory bowel disease (dated by TCRdb to the late 2010s). Background on the whole study: The complete study included about 28 monozygotic twin pairs: 19 IBD-discordant Danish pairs and nine German pairs, of which four were IBD-concordant and five were IBD-discordant. Within discordant pairs, disease-associated traits were sought mainly by comparing IBD patients with their genetically identical healthy co-twins. Each individual had, on average, about 151 000 unique TCRalpha sequences and 181 000 unique TCRbeta sequences available for analysis.

Spanning cysteine to phenylalanine, the CDR3 consists of 18 amino acids. There is no recorded DNA. CDR1 and CDR2 (MDHEN, SYDVKM) derive from the germline V gene. With regard to this clonotype: The clone's antigen remains unknown.

From each donor, an approximately 2.3 ml peripheral blood sample was collected into PAXgene tubes and kept at -80 degrees C. Total RNA was isolated from whole blood with the PAXgene blood miRNA kit on an automated QIAcube, without T cell sorting. Peripheral blood from monozygotic twin pairs concordant or discordant for inflammatory bowel disease was subjected to deep TCRalpha and TCRbeta repertoire profiling with unique molecular barcoding. Smoking habits were recorded for all twin pairs, and individuals were classified as current, former or never smokers. The investigation overall reported the following: Because patients were on differing immunosuppressive treatments, the repertoires may have picked up extra background noise and inter-individual variability. IBD patients had lower TCRbeta repertoire diversity, measured by the inverse Simpson index, than their healthy co-twins. The results gave no support for a single strong signal or clonotype linked to IBD. Concordant and discordant twins showed no difference in repertoire similarity, possibly because of limited statistical power. Distinction between different T cell subtypes could not be achieved in the analysis. Compared with healthy twins, IBD patients had fewer clonotypes in common with other individuals, a difference most pronounced in patients showing signs of disease activity.

The protocol used for the library was 5' RACE. For each TCR library, approximately 4,000 ng of total RNA was used. For each sample, cDNA synthesis was carried out in eight separate reactions using SMARTScribe reverse transcriptase. Unique molecular identifiers containing a 6-nucleotide sample barcode were introduced through template switching during cDNA synthesis. TCRalpha and TCRbeta cDNA was amplified by two nested PCRs of around 16 and 10 cycles, with bead purification after each PCR. Before amplification, the cDNA was both treated with uracil DNA-glycosylase and purified with the QIAquick PCR purification kit. The second PCR added Illumina TruSeq-compatible adapters along with sample-specific barcodes. Library quality and concentration were assessed using TapeStation and Qubit, and 5 ng of each library was pooled. Pooled libraries were sequenced on an Illumina HiSeq2500 single-index Rapid Run with 2 x 100 bp reads and custom sequencing primers. The original methods were these. UMI-based consensus assembly with MiGEC version 1.2.6 was used to correct PCR and sequencing errors. V(D)J alignment, clonotype assembly and CDR3 extraction were performed with MiXCR version 2.1.1. Normalisation of gene usage, clonotype sharing and MAIT/NKT TCR abundance was achieved by analysing the top 1000, 10 000 and 20 000 clonotypes per sample. Diversity was computed as the inverse Simpson index with the vegan R package after downsampling to 27 000 UMIs. Paired Mann-Whitney U tests were applied to discordant twin pairs, with Benjamini-Hochberg correction for multiple testing. TCRdb reprocessed the reads; each CDR3 protein sequence makes one entry, and DNA is unavailable. The V and J calls here are based on TCRdb, not the publication. The table of this sample itemizes hundreds of thousands of distinct CDR3 sequences. 2% to 3% of the sample goes to the ten largest clones.

Input material: blood. This receptor was taken from a human donor with ulcerative colitis or Crohn's disease, or a healthy co-twin of an affected twin (not recorded which). The rearrangement joined TRBV28 to TRBJ2-1; without DNA, the TCRdb call of TRBD2 cannot be checked. The CDR3 here reads CASHTFLRRGDSYNEQFF.